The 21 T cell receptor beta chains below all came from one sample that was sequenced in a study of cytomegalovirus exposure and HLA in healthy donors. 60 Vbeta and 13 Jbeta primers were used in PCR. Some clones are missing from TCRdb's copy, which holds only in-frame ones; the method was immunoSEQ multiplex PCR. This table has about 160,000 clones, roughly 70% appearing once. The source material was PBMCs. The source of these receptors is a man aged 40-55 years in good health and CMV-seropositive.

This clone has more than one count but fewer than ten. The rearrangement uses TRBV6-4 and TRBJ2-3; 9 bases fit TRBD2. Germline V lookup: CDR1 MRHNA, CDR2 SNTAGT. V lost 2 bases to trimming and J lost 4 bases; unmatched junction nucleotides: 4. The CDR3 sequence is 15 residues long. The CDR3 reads CASSDGTSGPDTQYF. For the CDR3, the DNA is TGTGCCAGCAGTGACGGTACTAGCGGGCCAGATACGCAGTATTTT.

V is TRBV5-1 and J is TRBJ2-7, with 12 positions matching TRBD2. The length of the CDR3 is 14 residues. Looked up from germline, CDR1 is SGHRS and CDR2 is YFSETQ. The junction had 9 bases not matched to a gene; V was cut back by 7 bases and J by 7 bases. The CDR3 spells CASCNLGTSGEQYF. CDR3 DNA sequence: TGCGCCAGCTGTAACCTTGGGACTAGCGGGGAGCAGTACTTC.

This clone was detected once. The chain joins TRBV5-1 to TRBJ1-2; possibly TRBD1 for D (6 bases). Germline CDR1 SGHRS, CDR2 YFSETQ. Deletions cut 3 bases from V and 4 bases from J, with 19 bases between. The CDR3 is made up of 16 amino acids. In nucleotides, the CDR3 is TGCGCCAGCAGCTCAACCAAACAGGGTATCGGCTATGGCTACACCTTC. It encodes CASSSTKQGIGYGYTF.

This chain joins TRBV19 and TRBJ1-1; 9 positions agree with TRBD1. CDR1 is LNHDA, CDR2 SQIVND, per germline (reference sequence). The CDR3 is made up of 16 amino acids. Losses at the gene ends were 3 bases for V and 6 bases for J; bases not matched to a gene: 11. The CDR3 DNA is TGTGCCAGTAGTATCGTCGTGGGGACAGGGATGTCTGAAGCTTTCTTT. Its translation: CASSIVVGTGMSEAFF.

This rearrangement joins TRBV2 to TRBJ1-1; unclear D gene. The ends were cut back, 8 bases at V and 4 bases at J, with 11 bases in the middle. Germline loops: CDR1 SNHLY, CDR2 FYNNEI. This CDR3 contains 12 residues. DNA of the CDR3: TGTGCCAGCCGCGTTTGGAGCACTGAAGCTTTCTTT. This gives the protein CASRVWSTEAFF.

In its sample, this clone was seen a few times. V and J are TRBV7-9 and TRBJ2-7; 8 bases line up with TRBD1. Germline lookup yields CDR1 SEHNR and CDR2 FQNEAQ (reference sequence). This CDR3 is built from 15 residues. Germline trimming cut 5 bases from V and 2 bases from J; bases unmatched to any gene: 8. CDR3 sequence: CASSPRTGKTYEQYF. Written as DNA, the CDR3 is TGTGCCAGCAGCCCCCGGACAGGGAAAACCTACGAGCAGTACTTC.

The CDR3 spells CASSFSQGEYEQYF. The CDR3 DNA reads TGTGCCAGCAGCTTCTCGCAGGGTGAATACGAGCAGTACTTC. V gene TRBV7-8 combines with J gene TRBJ2-7; D perhaps matches TRBD1 (5 bases). The CDR3 has 14 residues. V was trimmed by 3 bases and J by 4 bases, leaving 13 bases between them. Germline-derived CDR1 and CDR2 are SGHVS and FQNEAQ.

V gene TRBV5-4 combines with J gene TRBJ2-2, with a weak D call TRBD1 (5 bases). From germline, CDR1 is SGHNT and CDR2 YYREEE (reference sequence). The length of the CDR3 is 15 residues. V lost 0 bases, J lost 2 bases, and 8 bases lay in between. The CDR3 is CASSLGRDNTGELFF. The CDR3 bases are TGTGCCAGCAGCTTGGGCAGGGATAACACCGGGGAGCTGTTTTTT.

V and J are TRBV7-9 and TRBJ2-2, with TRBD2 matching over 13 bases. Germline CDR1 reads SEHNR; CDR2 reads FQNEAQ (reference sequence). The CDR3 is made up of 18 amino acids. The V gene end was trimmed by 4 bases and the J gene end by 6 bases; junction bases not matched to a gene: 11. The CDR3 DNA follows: TGTGCCAGCAGCTCGATTCCACTAGCGGGGGGGCCGGCCGGGGAGCTGTTTTTT. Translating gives CASSSIPLAGGPAGELFF.

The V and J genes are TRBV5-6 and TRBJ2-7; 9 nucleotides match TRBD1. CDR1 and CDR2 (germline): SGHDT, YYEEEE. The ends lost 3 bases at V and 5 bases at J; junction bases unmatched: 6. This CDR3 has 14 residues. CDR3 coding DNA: TGTGCCAGCAGCTACGGACAGGGGACCCACGAGCAGTACTTC. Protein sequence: CASSYGQGTHEQYF.

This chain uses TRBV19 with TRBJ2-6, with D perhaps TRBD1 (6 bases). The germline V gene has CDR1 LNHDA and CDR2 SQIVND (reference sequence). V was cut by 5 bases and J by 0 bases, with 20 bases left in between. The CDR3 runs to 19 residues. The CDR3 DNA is TGTGCCAGTAGTCCTGGGGGCAGCCGGCCCCTCTCTGGGGCCAACGTCCTGACTTTC. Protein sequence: CASSPGGSRPLSGANVLTF.

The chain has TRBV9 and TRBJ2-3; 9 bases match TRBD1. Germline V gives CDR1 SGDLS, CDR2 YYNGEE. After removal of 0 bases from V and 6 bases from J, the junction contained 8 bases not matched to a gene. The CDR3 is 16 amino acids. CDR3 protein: CASSVGNRGRPDTQYF. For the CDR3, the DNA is TGTGCCAGCAGCGTAGGTAACAGGGGGCGCCCCGATACGCAGTATTTT.

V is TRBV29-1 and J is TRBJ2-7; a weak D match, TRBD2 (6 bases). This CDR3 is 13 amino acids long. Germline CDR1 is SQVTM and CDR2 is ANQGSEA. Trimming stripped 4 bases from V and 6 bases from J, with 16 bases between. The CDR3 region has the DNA TGCAGCGTTGTCGGTCAGGGAGGCCGCGAGCAGTACTTC. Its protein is CSVVGQGGREQYF.

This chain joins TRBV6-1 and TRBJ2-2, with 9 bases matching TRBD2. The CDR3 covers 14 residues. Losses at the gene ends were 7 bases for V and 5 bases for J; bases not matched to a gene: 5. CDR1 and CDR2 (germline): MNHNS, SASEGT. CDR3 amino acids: CASKGRGGTGELFF. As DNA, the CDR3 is TGTGCCAGCAAGGGGCGGGGGGGAACCGGGGAGCTGTTTTTT.

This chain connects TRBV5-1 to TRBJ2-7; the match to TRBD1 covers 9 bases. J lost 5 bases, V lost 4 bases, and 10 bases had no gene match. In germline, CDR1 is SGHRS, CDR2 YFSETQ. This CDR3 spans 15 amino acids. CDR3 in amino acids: CASSQGDRDTHEQYF. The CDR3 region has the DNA TGCGCCAGCAGCCAAGGGGACAGGGACACCCACGAGCAGTACTTC.

CDR3 DNA sequence: TGTGCCAGCAGTGAAGCCCGTAGCAATCAGCCCCAGCATTTT. Its protein product is CASSEARSNQPQHF. The chain has TRBV6-1 and TRBJ1-5, with D hard to call. Germline values: CDR1 MNHNS, CDR2 SASEGT. Between the trimmed V and J ends, which lost 0 bases and 0 bases, there was a span of 3 bases. This CDR3 is 14 amino acids long.

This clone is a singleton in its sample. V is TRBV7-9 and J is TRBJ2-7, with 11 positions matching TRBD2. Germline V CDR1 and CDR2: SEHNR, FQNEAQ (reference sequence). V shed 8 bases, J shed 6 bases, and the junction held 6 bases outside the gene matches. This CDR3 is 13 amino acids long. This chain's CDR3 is CASGILAGGEQYF. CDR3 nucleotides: TGTGCCAGCGGAATCCTAGCGGGGGGCGAGCAGTACTTC.

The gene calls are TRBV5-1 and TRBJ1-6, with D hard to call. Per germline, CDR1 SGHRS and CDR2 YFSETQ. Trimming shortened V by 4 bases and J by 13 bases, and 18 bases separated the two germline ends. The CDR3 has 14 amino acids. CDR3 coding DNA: TGCGCCAGCAGCCCGGACTCTGAGGTCCTTCCCCTCCACTTT. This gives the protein CASSPDSEVLPLHF.

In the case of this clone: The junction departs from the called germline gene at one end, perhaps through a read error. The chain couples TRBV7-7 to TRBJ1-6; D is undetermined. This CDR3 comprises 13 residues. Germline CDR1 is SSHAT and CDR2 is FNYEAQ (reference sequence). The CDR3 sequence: CASSLTQNSPLHF. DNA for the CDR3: TGTGCTAGCAGCTTAACACAGAATTCACCCCTCCACTTT.

The CDR3: CASTTRFRGTGELFF. DNA of the CDR3: TGTGCCAGCACCACGAGGTTCCGGGGCACCGGGGAGCTGTTTTTT. The chain links TRBV6-5 to TRBJ2-2; weak D call: TRBD2 (5 bases). Per the germline V gene, CDR1 is MNHEY and CDR2 is SVGAGI. Trimming cost V 7 bases and J 4 bases, with 16 bases left between them. This CDR3 region has 15 residues.

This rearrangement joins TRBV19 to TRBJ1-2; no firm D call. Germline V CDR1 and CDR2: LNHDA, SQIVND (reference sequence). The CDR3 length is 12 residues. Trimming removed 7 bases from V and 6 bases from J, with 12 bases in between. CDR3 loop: CASTGRLDGYTF. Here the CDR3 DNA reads TGTGCCAGTACAGGTCGTTTGGATGGCTACACCTTC.